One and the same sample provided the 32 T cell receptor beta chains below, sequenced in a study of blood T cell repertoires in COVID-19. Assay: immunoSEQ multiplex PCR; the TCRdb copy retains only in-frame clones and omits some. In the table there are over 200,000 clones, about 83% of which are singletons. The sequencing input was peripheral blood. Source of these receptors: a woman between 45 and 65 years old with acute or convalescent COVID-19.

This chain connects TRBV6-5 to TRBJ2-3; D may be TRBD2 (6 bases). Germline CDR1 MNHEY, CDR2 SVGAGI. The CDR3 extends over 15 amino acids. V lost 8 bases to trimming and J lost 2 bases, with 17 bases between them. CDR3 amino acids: CASGWGEKDTDTQYF. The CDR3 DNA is TGTGCCAGCGGCTGGGGGGAGAAAGACACAGATACGCAGTATTTT.

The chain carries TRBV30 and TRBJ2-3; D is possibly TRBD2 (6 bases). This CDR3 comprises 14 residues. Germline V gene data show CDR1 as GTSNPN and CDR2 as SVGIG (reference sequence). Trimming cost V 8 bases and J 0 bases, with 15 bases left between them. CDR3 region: CAGEGGVSTDTQYF. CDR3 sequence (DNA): TGTGCCGGGGAAGGAGGGGTTAGCACAGATACGCAGTATTTT.

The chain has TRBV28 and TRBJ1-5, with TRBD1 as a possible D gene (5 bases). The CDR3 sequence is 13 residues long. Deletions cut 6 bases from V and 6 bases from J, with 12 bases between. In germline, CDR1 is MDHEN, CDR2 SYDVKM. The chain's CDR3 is CASSSQTGQPQHF. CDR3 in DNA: TGTGCCAGCAGCTCACAAACAGGTCAGCCCCAGCATTTT.

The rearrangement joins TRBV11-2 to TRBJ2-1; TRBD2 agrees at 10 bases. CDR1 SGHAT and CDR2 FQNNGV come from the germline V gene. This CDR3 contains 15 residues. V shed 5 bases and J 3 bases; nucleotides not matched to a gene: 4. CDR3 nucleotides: TGTGCCAGCAGCCCCGGACTAGCGGTCTACAATGAGCAGTTCTTC. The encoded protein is CASSPGLAVYNEQFF.

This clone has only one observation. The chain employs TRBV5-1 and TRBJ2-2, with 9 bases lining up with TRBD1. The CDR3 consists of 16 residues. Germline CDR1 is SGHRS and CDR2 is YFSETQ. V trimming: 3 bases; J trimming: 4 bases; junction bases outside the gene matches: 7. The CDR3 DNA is TGCGCCAGCAGCTACGCCGGGACAGGGCTCACCGGGGAGCTGTTTTTT. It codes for CASSYAGTGLTGELFF.

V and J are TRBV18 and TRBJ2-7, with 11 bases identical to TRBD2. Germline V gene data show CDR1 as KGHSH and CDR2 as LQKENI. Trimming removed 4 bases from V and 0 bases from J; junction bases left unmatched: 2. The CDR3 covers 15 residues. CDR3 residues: CASSLTSGNSYEQYF. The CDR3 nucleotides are TGTGCCAGCTCACTGACTAGCGGGAACTCCTACGAGCAGTACTTC.

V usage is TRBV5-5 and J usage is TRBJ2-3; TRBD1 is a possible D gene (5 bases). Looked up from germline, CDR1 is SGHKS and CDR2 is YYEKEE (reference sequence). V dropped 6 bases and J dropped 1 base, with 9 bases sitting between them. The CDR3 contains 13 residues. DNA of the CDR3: TGTGCCAGCAAGAAAGGGGGCACAGATACGCAGTATTTT. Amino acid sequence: CASKKGGTDTQYF.

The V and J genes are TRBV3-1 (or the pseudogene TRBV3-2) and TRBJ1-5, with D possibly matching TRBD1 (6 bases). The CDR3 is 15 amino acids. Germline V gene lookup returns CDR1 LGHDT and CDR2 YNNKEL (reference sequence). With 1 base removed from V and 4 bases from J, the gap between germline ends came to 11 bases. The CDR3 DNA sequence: TGTGCCAGCAGCCAAGGACAGGTTTTTAATCAGCCCCAGCATTTT. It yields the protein CASSQGQVFNQPQHF.

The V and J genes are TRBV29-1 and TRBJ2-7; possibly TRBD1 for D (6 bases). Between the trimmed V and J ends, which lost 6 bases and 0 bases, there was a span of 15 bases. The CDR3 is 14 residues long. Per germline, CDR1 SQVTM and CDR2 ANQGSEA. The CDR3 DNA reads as TGCAGCGTAGAACTGGGACACTCCTCCTACGAGCAGTACTTC. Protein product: CSVELGHSSYEQYF.

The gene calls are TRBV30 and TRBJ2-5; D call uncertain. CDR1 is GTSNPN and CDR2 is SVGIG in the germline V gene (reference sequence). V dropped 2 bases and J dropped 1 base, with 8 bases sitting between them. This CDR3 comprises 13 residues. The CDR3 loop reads CAWSYDTQETQYF. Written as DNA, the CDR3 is TGTGCCTGGAGTTACGACACCCAAGAGACCCAGTACTTC.

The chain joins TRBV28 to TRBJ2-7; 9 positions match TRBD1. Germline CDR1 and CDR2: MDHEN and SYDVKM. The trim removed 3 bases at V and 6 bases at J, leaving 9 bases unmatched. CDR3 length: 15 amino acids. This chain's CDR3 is CASSFYRGLESEQYF. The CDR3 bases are TGTGCCAGCAGTTTCTACAGGGGGCTCGAGTCCGAGCAGTACTTC.

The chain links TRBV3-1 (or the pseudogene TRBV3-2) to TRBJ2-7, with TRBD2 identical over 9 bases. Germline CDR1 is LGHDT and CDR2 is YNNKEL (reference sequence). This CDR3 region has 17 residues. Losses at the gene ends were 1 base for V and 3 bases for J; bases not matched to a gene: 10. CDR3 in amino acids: CASSQAPAGGQVYEQYF. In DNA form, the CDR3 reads TGTGCCAGCAGCCAAGCCCCAGCGGGAGGTCAAGTCTACGAGCAGTACTTC.

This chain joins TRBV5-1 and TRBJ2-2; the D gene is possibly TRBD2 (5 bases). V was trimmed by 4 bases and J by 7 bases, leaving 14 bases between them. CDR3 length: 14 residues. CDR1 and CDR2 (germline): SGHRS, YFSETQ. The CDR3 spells CASSDLAGDGELFF. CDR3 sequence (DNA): TGCGCCAGCAGCGACCTAGCTGGTGACGGGGAGCTGTTTTTT.

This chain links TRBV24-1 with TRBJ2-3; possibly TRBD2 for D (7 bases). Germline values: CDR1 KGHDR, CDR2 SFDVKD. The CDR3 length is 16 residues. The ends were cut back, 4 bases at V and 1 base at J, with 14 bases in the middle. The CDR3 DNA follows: TGTGCCACCAGTGACCGGGCGGGGGCCGGCACAGATACGCAGTATTTT. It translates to CATSDRAGAGTDTQYF.

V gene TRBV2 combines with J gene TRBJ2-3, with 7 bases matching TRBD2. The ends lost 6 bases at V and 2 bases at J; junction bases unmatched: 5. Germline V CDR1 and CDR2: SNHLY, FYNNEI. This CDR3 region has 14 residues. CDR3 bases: TGTGCCAGCAGGGGGGGACTAAACACAGATACGCAGTATTTT. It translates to CASRGGLNTDTQYF.

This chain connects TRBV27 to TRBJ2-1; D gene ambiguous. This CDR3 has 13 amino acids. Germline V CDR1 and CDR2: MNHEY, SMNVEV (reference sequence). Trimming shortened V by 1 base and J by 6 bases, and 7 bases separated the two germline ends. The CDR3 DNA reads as TGTGCCAGCAGTTTATGGCCAACCAATGAGCAGTTCTTC. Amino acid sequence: CASSLWPTNEQFF.

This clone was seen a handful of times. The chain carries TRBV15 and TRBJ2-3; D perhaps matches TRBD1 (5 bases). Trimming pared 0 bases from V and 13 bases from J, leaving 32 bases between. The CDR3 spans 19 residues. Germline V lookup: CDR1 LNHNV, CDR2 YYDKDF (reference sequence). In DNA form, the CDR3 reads TGTGCCACCAGCAGAGAGCGATTTGGGGCCCGTGGTAGTAGCTACGTTAAGTATTTT. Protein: CATSRERFGARGSSYVKYF.

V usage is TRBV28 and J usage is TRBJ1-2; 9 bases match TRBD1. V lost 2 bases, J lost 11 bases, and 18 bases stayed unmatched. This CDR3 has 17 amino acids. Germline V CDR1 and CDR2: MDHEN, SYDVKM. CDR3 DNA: TGTGCCAGCAGTTTAAGGGTTCGCCTTACAGGGGGCGGTGGGTACACCTTC. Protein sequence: CASSLRVRLTGGGGYTF.

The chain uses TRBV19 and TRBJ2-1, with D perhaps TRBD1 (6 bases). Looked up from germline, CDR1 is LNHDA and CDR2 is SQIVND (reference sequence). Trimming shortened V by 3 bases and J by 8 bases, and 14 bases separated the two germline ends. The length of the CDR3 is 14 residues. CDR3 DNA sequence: TGTGCCAGTAGTATCAGCGGACCAGGGGATGAGCAGTTCTTC. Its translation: CASSISGPGDEQFF.

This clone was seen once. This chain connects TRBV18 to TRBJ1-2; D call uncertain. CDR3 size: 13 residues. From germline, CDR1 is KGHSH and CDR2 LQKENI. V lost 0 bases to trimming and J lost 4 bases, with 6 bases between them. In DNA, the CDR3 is TGTGCCAGCTCACCACCTTCCGTCTATGGCTACACCTTC. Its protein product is CASSPPSVYGYTF.

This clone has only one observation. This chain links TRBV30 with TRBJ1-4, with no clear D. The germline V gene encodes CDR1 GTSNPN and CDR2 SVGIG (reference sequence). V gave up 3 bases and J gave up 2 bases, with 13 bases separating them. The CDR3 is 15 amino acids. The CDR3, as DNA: TGTGCCTGGAGCGATTACGGGAGTACTAATGAAAAACTGTTTTTT. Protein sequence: CAWSDYGSTNEKLFF. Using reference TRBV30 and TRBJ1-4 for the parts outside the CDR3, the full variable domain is SQTIHQWPATLVQPVGSPLSLECTVEGTSNPNLYWYRQAAGRGLQLLFYSVGIGQISSEVPQNLSASRPQDRQFILSSKKLLLSDSGFYLCAWSDYGSTNEKLFFGSGTQLSVL.

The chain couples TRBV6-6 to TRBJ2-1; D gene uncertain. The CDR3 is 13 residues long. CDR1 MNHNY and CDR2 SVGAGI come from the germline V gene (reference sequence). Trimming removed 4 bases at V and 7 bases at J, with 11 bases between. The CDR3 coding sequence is TGTGCCAGCAGTTTCACAGTTTTAAATGAGCAGTTCTTC. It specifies CASSFTVLNEQFF.

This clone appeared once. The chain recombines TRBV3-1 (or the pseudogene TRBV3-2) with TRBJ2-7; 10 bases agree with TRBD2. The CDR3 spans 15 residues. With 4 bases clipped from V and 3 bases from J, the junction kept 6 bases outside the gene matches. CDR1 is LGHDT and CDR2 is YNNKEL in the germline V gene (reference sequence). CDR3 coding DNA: TGTGCCAGCAGCCCAAGACTAGCGGGTGGCTACGAGCAGTACTTC. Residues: CASSPRLAGGYEQYF.

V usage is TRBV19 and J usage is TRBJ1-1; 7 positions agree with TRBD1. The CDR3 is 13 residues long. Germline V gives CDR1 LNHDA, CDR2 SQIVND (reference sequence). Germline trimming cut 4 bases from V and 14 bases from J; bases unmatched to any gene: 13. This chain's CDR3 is CASSTWDSGRYFF. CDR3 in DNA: TGTGCCAGTAGTACCTGGGACAGTGGTCGTTACTTCTTT.

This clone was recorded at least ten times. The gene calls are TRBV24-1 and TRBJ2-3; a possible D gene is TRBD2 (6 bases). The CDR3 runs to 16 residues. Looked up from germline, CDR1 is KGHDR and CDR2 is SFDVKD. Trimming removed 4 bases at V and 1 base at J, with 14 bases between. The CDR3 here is CATSEKLWGGTDTQYF. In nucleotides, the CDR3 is TGTGCCACCAGTGAAAAGTTGTGGGGGGGCACAGATACGCAGTATTTT.

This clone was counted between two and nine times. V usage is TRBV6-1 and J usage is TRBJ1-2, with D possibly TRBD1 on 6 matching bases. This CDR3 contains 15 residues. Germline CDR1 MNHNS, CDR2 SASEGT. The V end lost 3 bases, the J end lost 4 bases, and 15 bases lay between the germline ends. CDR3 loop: CASSDPRGGSYGYTF. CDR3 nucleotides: TGTGCCAGCAGTGATCCTAGAGGGGGTAGCTATGGCTACACCTTC.

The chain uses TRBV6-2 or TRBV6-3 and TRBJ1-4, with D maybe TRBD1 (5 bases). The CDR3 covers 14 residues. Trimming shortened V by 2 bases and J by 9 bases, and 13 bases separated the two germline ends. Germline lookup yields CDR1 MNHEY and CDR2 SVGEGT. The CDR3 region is CASSYGASEKKLFF. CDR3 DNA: TGTGCCAGCAGTTACGGGGCCAGTGAGAAAAAACTGTTTTTT.

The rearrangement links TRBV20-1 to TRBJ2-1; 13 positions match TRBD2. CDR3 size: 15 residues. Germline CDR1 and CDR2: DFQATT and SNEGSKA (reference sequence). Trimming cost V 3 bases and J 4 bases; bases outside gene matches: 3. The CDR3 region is CSASGLAGAYNEQFF. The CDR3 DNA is TGCAGTGCTAGTGGACTAGCGGGGGCTTACAATGAGCAGTTCTTC.

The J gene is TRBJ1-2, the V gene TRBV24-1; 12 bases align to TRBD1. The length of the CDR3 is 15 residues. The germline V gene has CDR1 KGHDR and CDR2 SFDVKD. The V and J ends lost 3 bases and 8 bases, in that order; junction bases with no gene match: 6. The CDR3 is CATSDRGTGGNGYTF. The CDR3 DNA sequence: TGTGCCACCAGTGATCGCGGGACAGGGGGCAACGGCTACACCTTC.

The DNA of the CDR3 is TGTGCCAGCAGCGTAGATCAGGGGGCGTTTGGCTACACCTTC. Translating it yields CASSVDQGAFGYTF. This chain links TRBV9 with TRBJ1-2; 8 bases map to TRBD1. Germline trimming cut 0 bases from V and 7 bases from J; bases unmatched to any gene: 5. CDR3 length equals 14 residues. CDR1 is SGDLS and CDR2 is YYNGEE in the germline V gene.

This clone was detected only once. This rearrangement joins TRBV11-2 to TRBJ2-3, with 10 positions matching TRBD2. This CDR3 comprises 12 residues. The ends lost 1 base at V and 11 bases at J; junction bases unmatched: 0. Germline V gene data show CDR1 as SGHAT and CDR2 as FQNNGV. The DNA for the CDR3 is TGTGCCAGCAGCTTAGGACTAGCGGGGCAGTATTTT. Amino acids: CASSLGLAGQYF.

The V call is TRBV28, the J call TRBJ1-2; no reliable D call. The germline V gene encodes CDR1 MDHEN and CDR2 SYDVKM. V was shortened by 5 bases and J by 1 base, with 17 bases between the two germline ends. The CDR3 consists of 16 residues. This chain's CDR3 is CASSPPVGSFNYGYTF. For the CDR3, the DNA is TGTGCCAGCAGTCCCCCGGTAGGGAGCTTTAACTATGGCTACACCTTC.